This TCR beta chain was identified in a study of blood T cell repertoires in COVID-19. Per the original methods: Estimation of nucleated cell counts relied on the amplification of reference gene primers. Method: immunoSEQ multiplex PCR; TCRdb's copy keeps in-frame clones and lacks some. V, J and clone size are those of that table, while D and trimming were read from the DNA. In the table there are about 120,000 clones, around nine tenths of which are singletons. This clone was observed a few times. V shed 6 bases, J shed 1 base, and the junction held 8 bases outside the gene matches. The CDR3 is 15 residues long. From germline, CDR1 is MNHEY and CDR2 SVGAGI.

The sample taken for sequencing was peripheral blood. The receptor was derived from a woman aged 45-65 years with acute or convalescent COVID-19. The chain is built from TRBV6-5 and TRBJ1-1, with 7 bases fitting TRBD1. CDR3 nucleotide sequence: TGTGCCAGCAGCAGTGTTTCAGGGGGGAACACTGAAGCTTTCTTT. It encodes CASSSVSGGNTEAFF.